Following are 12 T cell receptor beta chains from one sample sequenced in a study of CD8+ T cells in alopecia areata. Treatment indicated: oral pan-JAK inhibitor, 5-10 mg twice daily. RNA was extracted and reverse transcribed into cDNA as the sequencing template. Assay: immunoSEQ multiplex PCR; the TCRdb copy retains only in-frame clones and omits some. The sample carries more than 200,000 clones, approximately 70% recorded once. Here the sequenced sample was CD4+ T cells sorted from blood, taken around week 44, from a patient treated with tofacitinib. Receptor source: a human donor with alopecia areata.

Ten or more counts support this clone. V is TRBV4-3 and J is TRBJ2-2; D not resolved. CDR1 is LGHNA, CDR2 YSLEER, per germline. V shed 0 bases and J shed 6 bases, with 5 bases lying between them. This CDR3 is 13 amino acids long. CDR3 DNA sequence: TGCGCCAGCAGCCAAGATATGGCCGGGGAGCTGTTTTTT. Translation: CASSQDMAGELFF.

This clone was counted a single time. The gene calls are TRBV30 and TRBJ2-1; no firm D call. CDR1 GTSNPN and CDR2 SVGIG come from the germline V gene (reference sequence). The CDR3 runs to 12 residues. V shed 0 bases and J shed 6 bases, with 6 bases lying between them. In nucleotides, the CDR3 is TGTGCCTGGAGTGTACAGCGCAATGAGCAGTTCTTC. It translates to CAWSVQRNEQFF. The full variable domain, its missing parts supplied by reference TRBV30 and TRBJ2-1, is SQTIHQWPATLVQPVGSPLSLECTVEGTSNPNLYWYRQAAGRGLQLLFYSVGIGQISSEVPQNLSASRPQDRQFILSSKKLLLSDSGFYLCAWSVQRNEQFFGPGTRLTVL.

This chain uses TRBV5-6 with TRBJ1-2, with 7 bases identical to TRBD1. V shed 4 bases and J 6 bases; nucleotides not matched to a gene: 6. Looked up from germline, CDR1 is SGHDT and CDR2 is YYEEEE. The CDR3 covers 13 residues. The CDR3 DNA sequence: TGTGCCAGCAGCCGTTGGACAGGTGATGGCTACACCTTC. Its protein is CASSRWTGDGYTF.

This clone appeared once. This chain's CDR3 is CSVSDQASNQPQHF. Written as DNA, the CDR3 is TGCAGCGTTTCCGACCAAGCTAGCAATCAGCCCCAGCATTTT. This rearrangement joins TRBV29-1 to TRBJ1-5; unclear D gene. Germline loops: CDR1 SQVTM, CDR2 ANQGSEA. Trimming shortened V by 5 bases and J by 0 bases, and 11 bases separated the two germline ends. The CDR3 loop spans 14 amino acids.

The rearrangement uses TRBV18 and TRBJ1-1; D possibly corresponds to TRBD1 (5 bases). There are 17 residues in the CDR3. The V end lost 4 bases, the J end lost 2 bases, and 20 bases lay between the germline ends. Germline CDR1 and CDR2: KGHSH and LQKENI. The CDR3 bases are TGTGCCAGCTCACGCCTGGGGCAGCCCGGTGGTAACACTGAAGCTTTCTTT. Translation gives CASSRLGQPGGNTEAFF. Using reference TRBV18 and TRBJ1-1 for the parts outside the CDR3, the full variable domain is NAGVMQNPRHLVRRRGQEARLRCSPMKGHSHVYWYRQLPEEGLKFMVYLQKENIIDESGMPKERFSAEFPKEGPSILRIQQVVRGDSAAYFCASSRLGQPGGNTEAFFGQGTRLTVV.

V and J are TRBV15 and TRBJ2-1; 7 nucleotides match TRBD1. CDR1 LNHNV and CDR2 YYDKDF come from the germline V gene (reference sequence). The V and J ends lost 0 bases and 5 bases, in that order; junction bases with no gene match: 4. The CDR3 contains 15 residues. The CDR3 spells CATSRDGQVNNEQFF. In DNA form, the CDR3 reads TGTGCCACCAGCAGAGATGGACAGGTAAACAATGAGCAGTTCTTC.

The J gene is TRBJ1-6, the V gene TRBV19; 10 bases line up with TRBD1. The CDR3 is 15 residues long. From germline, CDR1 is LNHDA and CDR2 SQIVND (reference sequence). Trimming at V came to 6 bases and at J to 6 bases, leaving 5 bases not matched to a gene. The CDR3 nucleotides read TGTGCCAGTAGGAGGGACAGGGGCGGTAATTCACCCCTCCACTTT. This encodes CASRRDRGGNSPLHF.

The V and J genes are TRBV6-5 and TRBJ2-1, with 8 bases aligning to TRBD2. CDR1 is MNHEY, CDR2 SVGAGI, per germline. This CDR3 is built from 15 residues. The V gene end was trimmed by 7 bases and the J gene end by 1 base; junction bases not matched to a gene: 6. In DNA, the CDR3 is TGTGCCAGCACTTCTCGACTAGCGTCCTACAATGAGCAGTTCTTC. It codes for CASTSRLASYNEQFF.

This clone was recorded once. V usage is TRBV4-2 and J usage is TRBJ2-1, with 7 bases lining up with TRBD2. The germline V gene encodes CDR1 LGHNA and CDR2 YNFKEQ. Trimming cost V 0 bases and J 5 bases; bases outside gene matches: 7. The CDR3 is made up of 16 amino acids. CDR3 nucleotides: TGTGCCAGCAGCCAAGATCCTCGCGGGGGAAACAATGAGCAGTTCTTC. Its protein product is CASSQDPRGGNNEQFF.

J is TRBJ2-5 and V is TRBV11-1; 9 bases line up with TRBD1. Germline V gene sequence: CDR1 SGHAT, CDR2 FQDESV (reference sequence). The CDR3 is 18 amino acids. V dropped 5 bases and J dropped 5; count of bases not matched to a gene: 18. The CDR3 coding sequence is TGTGCCAGCAGCCACGGTGCCAACCGGGACAGGGAATTGGAGACCCAGTACTTC. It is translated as CASSHGANRDRELETQYF. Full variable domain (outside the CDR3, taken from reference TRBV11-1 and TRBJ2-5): EAEVAQSPRYKITEKSQAVAFWCDPISGHATLYWYRQILGQGPELLVQFQDESVVDDSQLPKDRFSAERLKGVDSTLKIQPAELGDSAMYLCASSHGANRDRELETQYFGPGTRLLVL.

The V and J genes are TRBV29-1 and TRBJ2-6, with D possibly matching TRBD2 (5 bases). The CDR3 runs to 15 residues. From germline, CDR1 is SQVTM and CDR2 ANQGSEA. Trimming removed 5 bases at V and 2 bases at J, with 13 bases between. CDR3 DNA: TGCAGCGTTACCACCTGGAGGACTGGGGCCAACGTCCTGACTTTC. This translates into CSVTTWRTGANVLTF.

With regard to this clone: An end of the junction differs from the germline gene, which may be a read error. CDR3 DNA sequence: TGTGCCAGCAGTGGCCGGGACAGGGGGCCCTTCTACGAGCAGTACTTC. Amino acids: CASSGRDRGPFYEQYF. The chain uses TRBV10-3 and TRBJ2-7, with 12 bases identical to TRBD1. CDR1 is ENHRY, CDR2 SYGVKD, per germline. The CDR3 runs to 16 residues.